This TCR beta chain was profiled in a study of CD8 T cells in Susac syndrome (dated 2019 in TCRdb). At the level of the whole study: Repertoire sequencing was used to test whether CD8+ T cell activation and differentiation in Susac syndrome was antigen driven. What the authors observed across the whole study: The TCR sequencing and HLA analysis was acknowledged to have included a relatively small number of individuals.

RNA was extracted using the RNeasy kit, and about 0.5 to 1 microgram was reverse transcribed with random hexamers. The immunoSEQ multiplex PCR assay, which covers 54 Vbeta and 13 Jbeta segments, was used to amplify TCR beta CDR3 regions. PCR amplification bias was corrected using a synthetic template baseline for primer optimization and computational correction. Turning to the authors' computational methods: Reads were assigned to V, D and J genes according to IMGT and analyzed in immunoSEQ Analyzer, with only productive sequences retained. Clonality was computed as one minus Shannon entropy normalized by log2 of the number of productive unique sequences. For each patient and control, public and private clones were evaluated within the 100 most prevalent clones. Clones were defined as Susac-specific when absent from the healthy and MS cohorts, from about a thousand published viral clones and from other ImmuneACCESS disease sequences. The public reads were run again by TCRdb, first through fastp at Q25 and then through MiXCR, and only productive beta chains were kept. Each record represents a unique CDR3 protein, reported with the most common genes and DNA among its rows. The authors' filters were not applied to this entry. The sample includes 90,000 to 150,000 distinct CDR3 sequences, with 90% to 95% observed a single time. The top ten constitute about 0.098% of the sample.

Peripheral blood CD8+ and CD4+ T cells from healthy donors, Susac syndrome patients and multiple sclerosis patients were profiled by high-throughput TCR beta sequencing. The healthy donors served as controls matched for age and sex. CD8+ TEMRA cells were enriched by FACS, while bulk CD8+ and CD4+ T cells were purified by magnetic negative isolation. Blood was drawn into EDTA tubes, processed within 24 hours, and PBMCs were isolated by density gradient centrifugation. PBMCs destined for TCR sequencing were cryopreserved in liquid nitrogen and later thawed in a 37 °C water bath. Purity of sorted or isolated CD4+, CD8+ and CD8+ TEMRA cells was at least 90%. For this clonotype: This clone's antigen is unknown. Base qualities are not at hand, and no much larger clone is one base apart.

Sample: CD4+ T cells from PBMCs. This sequence was found in a human donor in good health.

The CDR3 protein sequence reads: CASSLGGPKSGEQYF. In nucleotides, the sequence is TGTGCCAGCAGCTTAGGGGGGCCCAAATCGGGGGAGCAGTACTTC. The rearrangement joined TRBV7-2 to TRBJ2-7, and perhaps TRBD1 as D gene, on 6 matching bases. The germline V gene specifies SGHTA as CDR1 and FQGNSA as CDR2. Trimming at the junction amounts to 1 base on V and 7 bases on J, and the germline ends lie 17 bases apart. From its cysteine to its phenylalanine, the CDR3 spans 15 amino acids. The DNA shown is the 45-base CDR3, in frame from base 1.